One and the same sample provided the 27 T cell receptor beta chains below, sequenced in a study of blood T cell repertoires in COVID-19. Repertoires were generated with immunoSEQ multiplex PCR, while TCRdb's copy carries only in-frame clones and drops some. Found here are 70,000 to 95,000 clones, around four fifths of them singletons; the top ten hold roughly 10%. The sequencing sample was made of peripheral blood. Receptors were obtained from a woman aged 70-85 years with active or convalescent COVID-19.

V is TRBV5-6 and J is TRBJ1-2, with D tentatively TRBD1 (5 bases). CDR1 is SGHDT and CDR2 is YYEEEE in the germline V gene. The CDR3 length is 12 residues. Trimming cost V 9 bases and J 12 bases, with 21 bases left between them. This chain's CDR3 is CATLGGHTSNTF. The DNA of the CDR3 is TGTGCCACCCTGGGAGGACATACCTCCAACACCTTC.

The rearrangement joins TRBV25-1 to TRBJ1-2; TRBD1 agrees at 7 bases. The CDR3 loop spans 13 amino acids. Germline lookup yields CDR1 MGHDK and CDR2 SYGVNS. V shed 8 bases, J shed 4 bases, and the junction held 7 bases outside the gene matches. The CDR3 DNA follows: TGTGCCAGCCGTGGACAGGAGATCTATGGCTACACCTTC. Its translation: CASRGQEIYGYTF.

The genes are TRBV7-2 and TRBJ2-3, with 9 bases that match TRBD1. This CDR3 contains 16 residues. With V trimmed by 5 bases and J by 7 bases, 13 bases remained unmatched. Germline assignment: CDR1 SGHTA and CDR2 FQGNSA. CDR3: CASSAAGTGSSNTQYF. In nucleotides, the CDR3 is TGTGCCAGCAGCGCGGCCGGGACAGGGTCGTCGAATACGCAGTATTTT.

This chain joins TRBV28 and TRBJ1-1, with D perhaps matching TRBD1 (6 bases). Germline values: CDR1 MDHEN, CDR2 SYDVKM. V lost 6 bases and J lost 0, with 17 bases in between. CDR3 length equals 16 residues. CDR3 protein: CASRPSGVTMNTEAFF. CDR3 bases: TGTGCCAGCAGGCCATCAGGGGTGACGATGAACACTGAAGCTTTCTTT. Variable domain in full (rest from reference TRBV28 and TRBJ1-1): DVKVTQSSRYLVKRTGEKVFLECVQDMDHENMFWYRQDPGLGLRLIYFSYDVKMKEKGDIPEGYSVSREKKERFSLILESASTNQTSMYLCASRPSGVTMNTEAFFGQGTRLTVV.

This clone came up once. V usage is TRBV4-1 and J usage is TRBJ2-7; TRBD2 agrees at 12 bases. Losses at the gene ends were 4 bases for V and 3 bases for J; bases not matched to a gene: 10. In germline, CDR1 is MGHRA, CDR2 YSYEKL. The CDR3 runs to 17 residues. The CDR3 coding sequence is TGCGCCAGCAGCCCCCTACCGACTAGCGGGGGTAACTACGAGCAGTACTTC. Translation gives CASSPLPTSGGNYEQYF.

The chain recombines TRBV7-9 with TRBJ1-2; no clear D gene. Germline-derived CDR1 and CDR2 are SEHNR and FQNEAQ (reference sequence). CDR3 length: 18 residues. Trimming removed 2 bases from V and 3 bases from J, with 22 bases in between. This CDR3 is CASSLSSFFVKSDYGYTF. DNA for the CDR3: TGTGCCAGCAGCTTAAGCTCTTTTTTTGTTAAGAGTGACTATGGCTACACCTTC. The entire variable domain, with the rest obtained from reference TRBV7-9 and TRBJ1-2, is as follows: DTGVSQNPRHKITKRGQNVTFRCDPISEHNRLYWYRQTLGQGPEFLTYFQNEAQLEKSRLLSDRFSAERPKGSFSTLEIQRTEQGDSAMYLCASSLSSFFVKSDYGYTFGSGTRLTVV.

This chain joins TRBV24-1 and TRBJ1-1; D remains ambiguous. The CDR3 runs 16 residues. Trimming cost V 4 bases and J 5 bases, with 19 bases left between them. Looked up from germline, CDR1 is KGHDR and CDR2 is SFDVKD. The CDR3 DNA reads TGTGCCACCAGTGAAGGCTCTCGTGGAGGGAGGACTGAAGCTTTCTTT. Translating it yields CATSEGSRGGRTEAFF.

In its sample, this clone was seen a few times. The gene calls are TRBV5-8 and TRBJ1-5; 9 bases fit TRBD1. The CDR3 extends over 17 amino acids. Germline-derived CDR1 and CDR2 are SGHTS and YDEGEE. After removal of 5 bases from V and 0 bases from J, the junction contained 9 bases not matched to a gene. The CDR3 nucleotides read TGTGCCAGCAGTCCCGGGACAGGGACCTTTAGCAATCAGCCCCAGCATTTT. Amino acid sequence: CASSPGTGTFSNQPQHF.

The chain has TRBV7-2 and TRBJ1-2; no clear D. V was trimmed by 5 bases and J by 0 bases, leaving 22 bases between them. The germline V gene encodes CDR1 SGHTA and CDR2 FQGNSA. The CDR3 is made up of 18 amino acids. As DNA, the CDR3 is TGTGCCAGCAGCGTTAGAAGTGGGCTAGCTTACCCTAACTATGGCTACACCTTC. This translates into CASSVRSGLAYPNYGYTF.

This clone was seen a few times. The chain has TRBV10-3 and TRBJ2-2; D may be TRBD1 (6 bases). Trimming stripped 6 bases from V and 0 bases from J, with 8 bases between. This CDR3 has 14 amino acids. Germline CDR1 ENHRY, CDR2 SYGVKD. Here the CDR3 DNA reads TGTGCCATCAGCGACAGGCCGAACACCGGGGAGCTGTTTTTT. Amino acid sequence: CAISDRPNTGELFF.

The V and J genes are TRBV5-1 and TRBJ2-1; the D is unclear. The CDR3 length is 14 residues. Germline CDR1 is SGHRS and CDR2 is YFSETQ. V was trimmed by 4 bases and J by 4 bases, leaving 12 bases between them. The CDR3: CASSVLREYNEQFF. The CDR3 DNA is TGCGCCAGCAGCGTCCTTCGAGAGTACAATGAGCAGTTCTTC.

The chain has TRBV5-1 and TRBJ1-2; possibly TRBD1 for D (6 bases). This CDR3 has 15 residues. Trimming removed 4 bases at V and 0 bases at J, with 13 bases between. Germline lookup yields CDR1 SGHRS and CDR2 YFSETQ. DNA for the CDR3: TGCGCCAGCAGCCCGGGACAACTTACTAACTATGGCTACACCTTC. Protein sequence: CASSPGQLTNYGYTF.

This chain uses TRBV7-2 with TRBJ2-3, with a possible D match to TRBD1 (6 bases). The CDR3 length is 15 residues. V was trimmed by 1 base and J by 4 bases, leaving 12 bases between them. The germline CDR1 and CDR2 sequences are SGHTA and FQGNSA. The CDR3 bases are TGTGCCAGCAGCTTAGGTGGCAGGGGCTCAGATACGCAGTATTTT. It specifies CASSLGGRGSDTQYF.

The J gene is TRBJ2-3, the V gene TRBV13, with a possible D match to TRBD2 (7 bases). The CDR3 extends over 15 amino acids. The germline gives CDR1 PRHDT, CDR2 FYEKMQ (reference sequence). V was clipped by 1 base and J by 7 bases, with 15 bases between them. CDR3: CASSLARGPHHTQYF. For the CDR3, the DNA is TGTGCCAGCAGCTTAGCGCGGGGGCCCCACCATACGCAGTATTTT.

V is TRBV7-2 and J is TRBJ2-3; TRBD1 matches 9 bases. Germline V lookup: CDR1 SGHTA, CDR2 FQGNSA. The CDR3 runs 15 residues. J was trimmed by 3 bases and V by 5 bases; bases with no gene match: 6. CDR3 protein: CASSPQGALTDTQYF. The CDR3 nucleotides read TGTGCCAGCAGCCCACAGGGGGCGCTGACAGATACGCAGTATTTT.

CDR3 protein: CASSIRGLAGGFGANVLTF. The CDR3 nucleotides are TGTGCCAGTAGTATCCGGGGACTAGCGGGGGGGTTTGGGGCCAACGTCCTGACTTTC. This chain uses TRBV19 with TRBJ2-6; 16 bases are a match to TRBD2. CDR3 length: 19 residues. V shed 3 bases and J 3 bases; nucleotides not matched to a gene: 5. Germline V CDR1 and CDR2: LNHDA, SQIVND (reference sequence).

The genes are TRBV3-1 (or the pseudogene TRBV3-2) and TRBJ1-6, with 8 positions matching TRBD1. V trimming: 1 base; J trimming: 10 bases; junction bases outside the gene matches: 0. Germline CDR1 and CDR2: LGHDT and YNNKEL (reference sequence). The CDR3 loop spans 13 amino acids. CDR3 amino acids: CASSQGQGSPLHF. CDR3 bases: TGTGCCAGCAGCCAAGGACAGGGGTCACCCCTCCACTTT.

The chain couples TRBV4-3 to TRBJ2-2, with TRBD2 as a possible D gene (6 bases). Germline CDR1 is LGHNA and CDR2 is YSLEER. V lost 1 base and J 1 base, leaving 16 bases between the germline ends. CDR3 size: 18 residues. CDR3 region: CASSQARGGWVNTGELFF. The CDR3 nucleotides read TGCGCCAGCAGCCAAGCTCGCGGAGGGTGGGTGAACACCGGGGAGCTGTTTTTT.

The chain is built from TRBV5-8 and TRBJ2-7; 7 nucleotides match TRBD1. V dropped 4 bases and J dropped 4; count of bases not matched to a gene: 5. CDR3 size: 13 residues. From germline, CDR1 is SGHTS and CDR2 YDEGEE. The CDR3 here is CASSPGQPYEQYF. The CDR3 DNA sequence: TGTGCCAGCAGCCCGGGACAGCCTTACGAGCAGTACTTC.

The chain has TRBV27 and TRBJ1-1; no reliable D call. The CDR3 has 15 amino acids. The germline V and J ends were trimmed by 0 bases and 0 bases, with 8 bases remaining between them. Germline CDR1 and CDR2: MNHEY and SMNVEV (reference sequence). CDR3 residues: CASSLSPGLNTEAFF. CDR3 sequence (DNA): TGTGCCAGCAGTTTATCGCCAGGTCTGAACACTGAAGCTTTCTTT.

This clone was counted only a few times. The chain combines TRBV10-2 with TRBJ2-7, with D possibly matching TRBD1 (6 bases). Germline V CDR1 and CDR2: WSHSY, SAAADI. Trimming took 3 bases from V and 6 from J, leaving 9 bases between them. This CDR3 is built from 12 residues. The CDR3 bases are TGCGCCAGCAGTGATGAAGGGGGCGAGCAGTACTTC. It codes for CASSDEGGEQYF.

The rearrangement links TRBV18 to TRBJ2-2; 9 bases fit TRBD1. With V trimmed by 2 bases and J by 4 bases, 11 bases remained unmatched. This CDR3 comprises 18 residues. CDR1 and CDR2 (germline): KGHSH, LQKENI. DNA of the CDR3: TGTGCCAGCTCACCAATATTTGTTCGGACAGGGGCCACCGGGGAGCTGTTTTTT. Translation gives CASSPIFVRTGATGELFF.

The chain employs TRBV7-2 and TRBJ1-3; no reliable D call. The germline CDR1 and CDR2 sequences are SGHTA and FQGNSA. The length of the CDR3 is 14 residues. V was clipped by 5 bases and J by 2 bases, with 10 bases between them. CDR3 nucleotides: TGTGCCAGCAGCCATGGAGTAGCTGGAAACACCATATATTTT. Amino acids: CASSHGVAGNTIYF. The whole variable domain, filled in from reference TRBV7-2 and TRBJ1-3, reads GAGVSQSPSNKVTEKGKDVELRCDPISGHTALYWYRQSLGQGLEFLIYFQGNSAPDKSGLPSDRFSAERTGGSVSTLTIQRTQQEDSAVYLCASSHGVAGNTIYFGEGSWLTVV.

The V call is TRBV27, the J call TRBJ1-2; TRBD1 matches at 9 bases. The CDR3 consists of 19 residues. Germline CDR1 MNHEY, CDR2 SMNVEV (reference sequence). The V and J ends lost 3 bases and 7 bases, in that order; junction bases with no gene match: 21. This CDR3 reads CASSFWPNRGQGGIVGYTF. DNA of the CDR3: TGTGCCAGCAGTTTTTGGCCAAACCGGGGACAGGGAGGGATAGTTGGCTACACCTTC.

The chain couples TRBV7-2 to TRBJ2-2; TRBD1 agrees at 9 bases. V was pared by 6 bases and J by 4 bases, with 15 bases of the junction left unmatched. Germline loops: CDR1 SGHTA, CDR2 FQGNSA. The CDR3 extends over 18 amino acids. CDR3 nucleotides: TGTGCCAGCAGGGACACAGGGGGCCCCAATGGAATCACCGGGGAGCTGTTTTTT. Amino acids: CASRDTGGPNGITGELFF.

This sequence joins TRBV10-2 and TRBJ1-3, with 8 bases lining up with TRBD1. CDR1 and CDR2 from the germline V gene are WSHSY and SAAADI. The CDR3 contains 14 residues. V lost 7 bases and J lost 4; bases outside the gene matches: 6. CDR3 sequence (DNA): TGCGCCAGCACCTCCGGGACAGGAGGAAACACCATATATTTT. This encodes CASTSGTGGNTIYF.

The chain employs TRBV7-9 and TRBJ1-5; the D is unclear. The CDR3 is 16 residues long. V lost 1 base and J lost 0, with 10 bases in between. Germline CDR1 and CDR2: SEHNR and FQNEAQ (reference sequence). The CDR3 coding sequence is TGTGCCAGCAGCTTAGGGTCGGTTTATAGCAATCAGCCCCAGCATTTT. Translated: CASSLGSVYSNQPQHF.